The rows below give T cell receptor beta chains drawn from one sample of a study of T cells in Graves' hyperthyroidism and ophthalmopathy. Via MiXCR, TCRdb re-called the multiplex PCR reads, giving one row per CDR3 protein. The table shows about 360,000 distinct CDR3 sequences, with roughly 14% occurring only once. Sequencing was carried out using blood. These receptors all come from a woman aged 18-30 years with Graves' hyperthyroidism that later progressed to Graves' ophthalmopathy. The CDR3 runs from the conserved cysteine through the conserved F or W. The order of the fields is clone size, V gene, J gene, D gene, CDR3 protein, CDR3 DNA. D genes are given only for firm matches. For some rows the clone size is stated as once, few or many, or as a class when expanded; others skip it.

clone_size: many
v_call: TRBV28
j_call: TRBJ2-7
d_call: -
cdr3_aa: CASSLWPSSDSYEQYF
cdr3_nt: TGTGCCAGCAGTTTATGGCCTAGCTCAGACTCCTACGAGCAGTACTTC

clone_size: many
v_call: TRBV2
j_call: TRBJ2-7
d_call: TRBD2
cdr3_aa: CASIAGVSDEQYF
cdr3_nt: TGTGCCAGCATAGCGGGAGTTTCAGACGAGCAGTACTTC

clone_size: many
v_call: TRBV28
j_call: TRBJ2-7
d_call: -
cdr3_aa: CASSPVTFRDTAYEQYF
cdr3_nt: TGTGCCAGCAGTCCAGTTACGTTCCGCGACACCGCCTACGAGCAGTACTTC

clone_size: -
v_call: TRBV28
j_call: TRBJ1-2
d_call: TRBD1
cdr3_aa: CASSSPQGPGGHTF
cdr3_nt: TGTGCCAGCAGTTCCCCACAGGGCCCAGGGGGCCACACCTTC

clone_size: few
v_call: TRBV19
j_call: TRBJ2-3
d_call: -
cdr3_aa: CASSITRAASTDTQYF
cdr3_nt: TGTGCCAGTAGTATAACGAGGGCGGCTAGCACAGATACGCAGTATTTT

clone_size: many
v_call: TRBV29-1
j_call: TRBJ1-5
d_call: -
cdr3_aa: CSVAPGTLDQPQHF
cdr3_nt: TGCAGCGTTGCCCCAGGGACCCTCGATCAGCCCCAGCATTTT

clone_size: once
v_call: TRBV19
j_call: TRBJ1-2
d_call: -
cdr3_aa: CASTQDLGYGYTF
cdr3_nt: TGTGCCAGCACCCAGGACCTTGGCTATGGCTACACCTTC

clone_size: many
v_call: TRBV11-3
j_call: TRBJ2-1
d_call: -
cdr3_aa: CASSGDGPYNEQFF
cdr3_nt: TGTGCCAGCAGCGGGGACGGGCCCTACAATGAGCAGTTCTTC

clone_size: many
v_call: TRBV29-1
j_call: TRBJ2-7
d_call: TRBD2
cdr3_aa: CSVHRGGPYEQYF
cdr3_nt: TGCAGCGTTCACCGGGGGGGGCCCTACGAGCAGTACTTC

clone_size: many
v_call: TRBV7-3
j_call: TRBJ2-2
d_call: TRBD2
cdr3_aa: CASSQHRLAGENGELFF
cdr3_nt: TGTGCCAGCAGCCAACACCGTCTAGCGGGAGAGAACGGGGAGCTGTTTTTT

clone_size: many
v_call: TRBV28
j_call: TRBJ2-3
d_call: -
cdr3_aa: CASVPAFTDTQYF
cdr3_nt: TGTGCCAGCGTCCCCGCTTTCACAGATACGCAGTATTTT

clone_size: few
v_call: TRBV19
j_call: TRBJ2-2
d_call: -
cdr3_aa: CASTKFEIGELFF
cdr3_nt: TGTGCCAGCACTAAGTTCGAAATCGGGGAGCTGTTTTTT

clone_size: many
v_call: TRBV5-1
j_call: TRBJ2-2
d_call: TRBD2
cdr3_aa: CASSFPSGWRGTGELFF
cdr3_nt: TGCGCCAGCAGCTTCCCTAGCGGGTGGAGAGGCACCGGGGAGCTGTTTTTT

clone_size: -
v_call: TRBV16
j_call: TRBJ1-5
d_call: -
cdr3_aa: CASSQSFVFNQPQHF
cdr3_nt: TGTGCCAGCAGCCAATCTTTCGTCTTCAATCAGCCCCAGCATTTT

clone_size: many
v_call: TRBV13
j_call: TRBJ2-5
d_call: TRBD2
cdr3_aa: CASSLVSGLAGGETQYF
cdr3_nt: TGTGCCAGCAGCTTAGTCTCGGGACTAGCGGGAGGAGAGACCCAGTACTTC

clone_size: -
v_call: TRBV4-2
j_call: TRBJ2-1
d_call: TRBD2
cdr3_aa: CASSQATSGKQFF
cdr3_nt: TGTGCCAGCAGCCAAGCGACTAGCGGTAAGCAGTTCTTC

clone_size: many
v_call: TRBV27
j_call: TRBJ1-4
d_call: -
cdr3_aa: CASRYGGATNEKLFF
cdr3_nt: TGTGCCAGCCGATATGGGGGGGCAACTAATGAAAAACTGTTTTTT

clone_size: few
v_call: TRBV10-2
j_call: TRBJ2-5
d_call: -
cdr3_aa: CASSPTTPGETQYF
cdr3_nt: TGCGCCAGCAGTCCGACAACCCCTGGGGAGACCCAGTACTTC

clone_size: many
v_call: TRBV6-1
j_call: TRBJ2-5
d_call: -
cdr3_aa: CASSESGLSGTQYF
cdr3_nt: TGTGCCAGCAGTGAATCGGGACTTTCGGGGACCCAGTACTTC

clone_size: many
v_call: TRBV20-1
j_call: TRBJ2-1
d_call: -
cdr3_aa: CSARLGVEQFF
cdr3_nt: TGCAGTGCTAGGCTCGGGGTGGAGCAGTTCTTC

clone_size: once
v_call: TRBV20-1
j_call: TRBJ2-5
d_call: -
cdr3_aa: CSARALAQETQYF
cdr3_nt: TGCAGTGCTCGTGCTCTAGCGCAAGAGACCCAGTACTTC

clone_size: many
v_call: TRBV12-5
j_call: TRBJ1-1
d_call: -
cdr3_aa: CASALGPNEAFF
cdr3_nt: TGTGCTAGTGCCTTGGGGCCAAACGAAGCTTTCTTT

clone_size: many
v_call: TRBV3-1
j_call: TRBJ2-5
d_call: TRBD2
cdr3_aa: CASSQGLAGVGETQYF
cdr3_nt: TGTGCCAGCAGCCAAGGACTAGCGGGAGTGGGGGAGACCCAGTACTTC

clone_size: many
v_call: TRBV6-1
j_call: TRBJ1-5
d_call: TRBD1
cdr3_aa: CASSDRGSNQPQHF
cdr3_nt: TGTGCCAGCAGTGACAGGGGGAGCAATCAGCCCCAGCATTTT

clone_size: many
v_call: TRBV27
j_call: TRBJ2-2
d_call: -
cdr3_aa: CAIQRGSTVGELFF
cdr3_nt: TGTGCCATCCAGAGGGGGAGTACGGTAGGGGAGCTGTTTTTT

clone_size: many
v_call: TRBV20-1
j_call: TRBJ1-5
d_call: -
cdr3_aa: CSAGRRNQPQHF
cdr3_nt: TGCAGTGCTGGGAGACGAAATCAGCCCCAGCATTTT

clone_size: few
v_call: TRBV19
j_call: TRBJ1-1
d_call: -
cdr3_aa: CASSTGGGTEAFF
cdr3_nt: TGTGCCAGTAGTACGGGAGGGGGCACTGAAGCTTTCTTT

clone_size: many
v_call: TRBV12-3/TRBV12-4
j_call: TRBJ1-2
d_call: -
cdr3_aa: CASSLPLVGRGYTF
cdr3_nt: TGTGCCAGCAGTTTACCTCTGGTAGGGCGAGGCTACACCTTC

clone_size: many
v_call: TRBV2
j_call: TRBJ2-2
d_call: TRBD1
cdr3_aa: CASTKQGGDTGELFF
cdr3_nt: TGTGCCAGCACCAAACAGGGGGGAGACACCGGGGAGCTGTTTTTT

clone_size: many
v_call: TRBV6-1
j_call: TRBJ2-7
d_call: TRBD1
cdr3_aa: CASSAGTGEGAQYF
cdr3_nt: TGTGCCAGCAGCGCCGGGACAGGGGAAGGTGCGCAGTACTTC

clone_size: many
v_call: TRBV27
j_call: TRBJ1-6
d_call: -
cdr3_aa: CASRTRAGSPLHF
cdr3_nt: TGTGCCAGCCGGACTCGGGCCGGTTCACCCCTCCACTTT

clone_size: many
v_call: TRBV5-5
j_call: TRBJ2-7
d_call: -
cdr3_aa: CASSFLLSAEQYF
cdr3_nt: TGTGCCAGCAGCTTCCTCCTCAGCGCCGAGCAGTACTTC

clone_size: -
v_call: TRBV12-3/TRBV12-4
j_call: TRBJ1-2
d_call: -
cdr3_aa: CASSLSRRVAYGYTF
cdr3_nt: TGTGCCAGCAGTTTAAGTCGTAGGGTCGCCTATGGCTACACCTTC

clone_size: -
v_call: TRBV12-3/TRBV12-4
j_call: TRBJ2-1
d_call: -
cdr3_aa: CASSLGLGRLGGEQFF
cdr3_nt: TGTGCCAGCAGTTTAGGTCTAGGCAGACTTGGGGGTGAGCAGTTCTTC

clone_size: few
v_call: TRBV30
j_call: TRBJ2-7
d_call: -
cdr3_aa: CAWRGPHRDLSYEQYF
cdr3_nt: TGTGCCTGGAGAGGTCCCCACCGGGACCTCTCCTACGAGCAGTACTTC

clone_size: -
v_call: TRBV4-1
j_call: TRBJ2-7
d_call: TRBD2
cdr3_aa: CASSQEKAGGYYEQYF
cdr3_nt: TGCGCCAGCAGCCAAGAAAAAGCGGGAGGTTACTACGAGCAGTACTTC

clone_size: -
v_call: TRBV6-1
j_call: TRBJ1-3
d_call: -
cdr3_aa: CASSFGGTNTIYF
cdr3_nt: TGTGCCAGCAGTTTTGGGGGCACAAACACCATATATTTT

clone_size: many
v_call: TRBV27
j_call: TRBJ2-3
d_call: TRBD2
cdr3_aa: CASKAGPAGGPTDTQYF
cdr3_nt: TGTGCCAGCAAGGCCGGACCCGCGGGAGGGCCCACAGATACGCAGTATTTT

clone_size: -
v_call: TRBV4-1
j_call: TRBJ2-1
d_call: -
cdr3_aa: CASSQSLVSGLGQFF
cdr3_nt: TGCGCCAGCAGCCAGAGTCTCGTAAGTGGACTGGGGCAGTTCTTC

clone_size: many
v_call: TRBV12-3/TRBV12-4
j_call: TRBJ2-3
d_call: TRBD1
cdr3_aa: CAWNRGGGTDTQYF
cdr3_nt: TGTGCTTGGAACAGGGGCGGAGGCACAGATACGCAGTATTTT

clone_size: many
v_call: TRBV5-1
j_call: TRBJ2-3
d_call: TRBD2
cdr3_aa: CASSSLAGSPTDTQYF
cdr3_nt: TGCGCCAGCAGCTCCCTAGCGGGGTCCCCCACAGATACGCAGTATTTT

clone_size: -
v_call: TRBV29-1
j_call: TRBJ2-1
d_call: -
cdr3_aa: CSVTIPPRPPFPGDEQFF
cdr3_nt: TGCAGCGTGACTATCCCCCCGAGGCCGCCGTTTCCAGGGGATGAGCAGTTCTTC

clone_size: few
v_call: TRBV28
j_call: TRBJ1-1
d_call: -
cdr3_aa: CASSLGVGIRDTEAFF
cdr3_nt: TGTGCCAGCAGCTTGGGAGTTGGGATCAGGGACACTGAAGCTTTCTTT

clone_size: -
v_call: TRBV4-1
j_call: TRBJ2-7
d_call: TRBD2
cdr3_aa: CASSQEASGIPSSYEQYF
cdr3_nt: TGCGCCAGCAGCCAAGAGGCTAGCGGGATACCCTCCTCCTACGAGCAGTACTTC

clone_size: few
v_call: TRBV4-2
j_call: TRBJ2-1
d_call: -
cdr3_aa: CASSPQAERANEQFF
cdr3_nt: TGTGCCAGCAGCCCCCAGGCCGAGCGGGCCAATGAGCAGTTCTTC

clone_size: many
v_call: TRBV28
j_call: TRBJ2-3
d_call: TRBD1
cdr3_aa: CASSVDRGHQLASDTQYF
cdr3_nt: TGTGCCAGCAGTGTCGACAGGGGGCACCAGTTAGCGTCAGATACGCAGTATTTT